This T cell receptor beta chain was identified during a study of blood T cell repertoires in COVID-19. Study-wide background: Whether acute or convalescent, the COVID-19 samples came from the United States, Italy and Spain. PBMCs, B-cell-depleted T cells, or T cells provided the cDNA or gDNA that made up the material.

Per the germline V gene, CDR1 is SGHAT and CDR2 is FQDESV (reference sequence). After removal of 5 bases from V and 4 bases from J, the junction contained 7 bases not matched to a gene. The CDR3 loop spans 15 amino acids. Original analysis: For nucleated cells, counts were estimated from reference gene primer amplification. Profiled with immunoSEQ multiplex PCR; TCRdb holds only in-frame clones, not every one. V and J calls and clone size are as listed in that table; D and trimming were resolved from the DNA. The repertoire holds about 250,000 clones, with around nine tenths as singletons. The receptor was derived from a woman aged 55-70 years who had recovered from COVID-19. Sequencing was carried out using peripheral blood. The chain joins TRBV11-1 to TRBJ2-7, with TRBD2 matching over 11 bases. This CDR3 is CASSHWGTSGYEQYF. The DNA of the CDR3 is TGTGCCAGCAGCCATTGGGGGACTAGCGGTTACGAGCAGTACTTC.